Presented here are 3 T cell receptor beta chains from one specimen sequenced in a study of control samples from healthy donors and cancer patients. Libraries were prepared by immunoSEQ multiplex PCR; TCRdb keeps only in-frame clonotypes and omits some of them. This table holds 40,000 to 45,000 clones, about 75% found once. Specimen: formalin-fixed, paraffin-embedded tissue. These receptors all stem from a male donor with melanoma.

The CDR3 DNA is TGTGCCAGCTCACCCGACAGAATGGTAACTGAAGCTTTCTTT. It yields the protein CASSPDRMVTEAFF. The gene calls are TRBV18 and TRBJ1-1, with D possibly TRBD1 on 5 matching bases. Trimming left V 3 bases short and J 5 bases short, with 13 bases between. Per germline, CDR1 KGHSH and CDR2 LQKENI. The CDR3 is made up of 14 amino acids.

The rearrangement links TRBV2 to TRBJ2-5; D remains unclear. Per the germline V gene, CDR1 is SNHLY and CDR2 is FYNNEI. CDR3 length: 13 residues. V lost 6 bases and J lost 7, with 15 bases in between. CDR3: CASRPRIGWTQYF. For the CDR3, the DNA is TGTGCCAGCAGACCTCGGATCGGCTGGACCCAGTACTTC. The whole variable domain, filled in from reference TRBV2 and TRBJ2-5, reads EPEVTQTPSHQVTQMGQEVILRCVPISNHLYFYWYRQILGQKVEFLVSFYNNEISEKSEIFDDQFSVERPDGSNFTLKIRSTKLEDSAMYFCASRPRIGWTQYFGPGTRLLVL.

The gene calls are TRBV3-1 (or the pseudogene TRBV3-2) and TRBJ2-3; 8 bases line up with TRBD2. This CDR3 has 16 residues. Losses at the gene ends were 0 bases for V and 6 bases for J; bases not matched to a gene: 8. Germline V gene sequence: CDR1 LGHDT, CDR2 YNNKEL (reference sequence). The CDR3 loop is CASSQDYGRAGDTQYF. In DNA form, the CDR3 reads TGTGCCAGCAGCCAAGATTACGGGAGGGCCGGCGATACGCAGTATTTT.